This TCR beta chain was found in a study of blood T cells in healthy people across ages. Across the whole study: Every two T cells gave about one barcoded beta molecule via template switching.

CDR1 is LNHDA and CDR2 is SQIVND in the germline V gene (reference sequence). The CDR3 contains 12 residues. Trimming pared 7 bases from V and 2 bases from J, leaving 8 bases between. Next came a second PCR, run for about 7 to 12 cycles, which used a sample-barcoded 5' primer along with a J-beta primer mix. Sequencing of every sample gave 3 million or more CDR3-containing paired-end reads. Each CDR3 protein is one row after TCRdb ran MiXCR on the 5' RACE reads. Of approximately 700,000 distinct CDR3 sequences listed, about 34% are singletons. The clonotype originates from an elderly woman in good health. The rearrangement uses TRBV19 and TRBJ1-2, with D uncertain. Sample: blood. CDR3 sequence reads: CASTGPNYGYTF. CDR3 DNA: TGTGCCAGTACCGGGCCGAACTATGGCTACACCTTC.